Listed here are 8 T cell receptor beta chains from one sample, sequenced in a study of control samples from healthy donors and cancer patients. Sequenced by immunoSEQ multiplex PCR; TCRdb stores in-frame clones only, minus some. The data contain 400,000 to 450,000 clones, around 90% of them singletons. The sample consisted of PBMCs. These receptors all stem from a man between 40 and 49 years old with head and neck cancer.

CDR3 sequence: CASGEAGVGQPQHF. CDR3 coding DNA: TGTGCCAGCGGGGAGGCAGGGGTGGGTCAGCCCCAGCATTTT. This chain uses TRBV11-2 with TRBJ1-5; TRBD1 might be the D (6 bases). Between the trimmed V and J ends, which lost 8 bases and 6 bases, there was a span of 17 bases. This CDR3 has 14 residues. Germline CDR1 SGHAT, CDR2 FQNNGV.

In its sample, this clone was seen once. The gene calls are TRBV10-3 and TRBJ1-1; D unclear. The CDR3 is 12 amino acids. Germline V gives CDR1 ENHRY, CDR2 SYGVKD. V was trimmed by 8 bases and J by 1 base, leaving 8 bases between them. For the CDR3, the DNA is TGTGCCATCGCGGGCCGGAACACTGAAGCTTTCTTT. This encodes CAIAGRNTEAFF.

This chain links TRBV27 with TRBJ1-1; D may be TRBD1 (6 bases). This CDR3 region has 16 residues. CDR1 and CDR2 from the germline V gene are MNHEY and SMNVEV (reference sequence). V was clipped by 3 bases and J by 0 bases, with 14 bases between them. This chain's CDR3 is CASSFSGTPLNTEAFF. The CDR3 bases are TGTGCCAGCAGTTTTTCCGGGACACCTCTGAACACTGAAGCTTTCTTT.

V gene TRBV2 combines with J gene TRBJ2-5; a possible D gene is TRBD1 (5 bases). CDR3 length: 15 amino acids. V was clipped by 1 base and J by 2 bases, with 11 bases between them. Germline CDR1 is SNHLY and CDR2 is FYNNEI. The CDR3 loop reads CASSEGRQTQETQYF. DNA of the CDR3: TGTGCCAGCAGTGAAGGGCGACAGACGCAAGAGACCCAGTACTTC.

The CDR3 here is CASGLVEGGETQYF. CDR3 bases: TGTGCTAGTGGTTTGGTAGAGGGTGGGGAGACCCAGTACTTC. V usage is TRBV12-5 and J usage is TRBJ2-5; maybe TRBD2 (5 bases). Between the trimmed V and J ends, which lost 0 bases and 5 bases, there was a span of 10 bases. The CDR3 length is 14 residues. CDR1 and CDR2 (germline): LGHNT, FRNRAP.

The rearrangement uses TRBV5-1 and TRBJ2-7, with 10 bases lining up with TRBD2. CDR1 is SGHRS, CDR2 YFSETQ, per germline. The CDR3 has 15 amino acids. V lost 0 bases to trimming and J lost 7 bases; unmatched junction nucleotides: 7. In DNA form, the CDR3 reads TGCGCCAGCAGCTTGGAGGCTAGCGGGAGATGGGAGCAGTACTTC. It codes for CASSLEASGRWEQYF.

This clone was seen a single time. This chain connects TRBV5-1 to TRBJ1-2, with a possible D match to TRBD1 (5 bases). V shed 7 bases and J shed 8 bases, with 24 bases lying between them. The CDR3 runs to 15 residues. Germline V lookup: CDR1 SGHRS, CDR2 YFSETQ. In nucleotides, the CDR3 is TGCGCCAGCCGACAAGACGGCAGGGTGACTGGCGGCTACACCTTC. This gives the protein CASRQDGRVTGGYTF.

This clone was detected once. This CDR3 is CASSLDRSQETQYF. In nucleotides, the CDR3 is TGTGCCAGCAGCTTAGATCGGTCCCAAGAGACCCAGTACTTC. The gene calls are TRBV7-9 and TRBJ2-5; D unresolved. The CDR3 loop spans 14 amino acids. Germline loops: CDR1 SEHNR, CDR2 FQNEAQ (reference sequence). V gave up 1 base and J gave up 1 base, with 7 bases separating them.